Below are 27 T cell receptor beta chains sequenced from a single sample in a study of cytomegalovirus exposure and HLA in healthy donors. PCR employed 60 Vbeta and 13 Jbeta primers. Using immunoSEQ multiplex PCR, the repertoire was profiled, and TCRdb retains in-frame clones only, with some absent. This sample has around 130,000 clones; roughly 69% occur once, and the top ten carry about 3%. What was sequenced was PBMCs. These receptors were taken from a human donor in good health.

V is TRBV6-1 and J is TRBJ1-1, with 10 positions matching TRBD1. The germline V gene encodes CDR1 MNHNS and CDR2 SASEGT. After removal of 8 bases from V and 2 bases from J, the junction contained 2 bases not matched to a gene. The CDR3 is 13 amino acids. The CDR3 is CASDRGLNTEAFF. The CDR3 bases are TGTGCCAGCGACAGGGGGCTAAACACTGAAGCTTTCTTT.

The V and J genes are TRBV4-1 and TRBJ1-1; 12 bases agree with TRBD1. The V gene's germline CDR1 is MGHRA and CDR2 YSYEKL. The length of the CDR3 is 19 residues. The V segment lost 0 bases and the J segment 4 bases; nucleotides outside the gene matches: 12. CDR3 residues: CASSQERIRDRGLVTEAFF. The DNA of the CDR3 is TGCGCCAGCAGCCAAGAAAGGATACGGGACAGGGGGCTGGTCACTGAAGCTTTCTTT.

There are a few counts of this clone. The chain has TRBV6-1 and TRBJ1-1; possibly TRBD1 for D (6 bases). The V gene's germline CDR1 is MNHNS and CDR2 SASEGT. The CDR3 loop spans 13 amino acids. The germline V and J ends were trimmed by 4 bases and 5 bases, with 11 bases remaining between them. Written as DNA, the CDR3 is TGTGCCAGCAGTGGGGTCAGGGGAACTGAAGCTTTCTTT. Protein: CASSGVRGTEAFF.

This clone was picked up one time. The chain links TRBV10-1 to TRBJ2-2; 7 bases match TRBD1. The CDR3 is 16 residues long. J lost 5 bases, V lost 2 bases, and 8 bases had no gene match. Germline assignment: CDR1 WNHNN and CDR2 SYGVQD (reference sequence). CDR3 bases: TGCGCCAGCAGTGAGCCCCGACAGGGTAATACCGGGGAGCTGTTTTTT. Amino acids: CASSEPRQGNTGELFF.

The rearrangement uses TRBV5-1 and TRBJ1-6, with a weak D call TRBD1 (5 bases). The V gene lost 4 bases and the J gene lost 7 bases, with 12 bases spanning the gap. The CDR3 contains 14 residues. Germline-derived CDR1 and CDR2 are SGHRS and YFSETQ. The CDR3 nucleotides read TGCGCCAGCAGCCCGGACATCTGGAATTCACCCCTCCACTTT. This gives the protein CASSPDIWNSPLHF.

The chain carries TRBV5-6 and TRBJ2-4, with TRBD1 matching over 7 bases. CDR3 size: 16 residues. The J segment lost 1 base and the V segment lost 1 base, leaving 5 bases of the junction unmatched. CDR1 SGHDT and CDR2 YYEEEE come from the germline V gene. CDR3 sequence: CASSLRRGPAKNIQYF. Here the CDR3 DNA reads TGTGCCAGCAGCTTGCGTAGGGGGCCTGCCAAAAACATTCAGTACTTC.

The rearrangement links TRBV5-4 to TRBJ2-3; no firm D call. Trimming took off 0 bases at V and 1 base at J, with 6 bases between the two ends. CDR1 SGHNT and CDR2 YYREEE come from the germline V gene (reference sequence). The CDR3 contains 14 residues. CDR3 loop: CASSLDVGTDTQYF. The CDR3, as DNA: TGTGCCAGCAGCTTGGACGTAGGCACAGATACGCAGTATTTT. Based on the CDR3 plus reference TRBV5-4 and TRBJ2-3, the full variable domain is ETGVTQSPTHLIKTRGQQVTLRCSSQSGHNTVSWYQQALGQGPQFIFQYYREEENGRGNFPPRFSGLQFPNYSSELNVNALELDDSALYLCASSLDVGTDTQYFGPGTRLTVL.

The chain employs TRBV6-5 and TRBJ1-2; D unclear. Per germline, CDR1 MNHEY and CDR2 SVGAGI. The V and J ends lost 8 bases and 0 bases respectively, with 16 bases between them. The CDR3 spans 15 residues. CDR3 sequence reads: CASVPSQATNYGYTF. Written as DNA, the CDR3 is TGTGCCAGCGTCCCCTCTCAGGCTACTAACTATGGCTACACCTTC.

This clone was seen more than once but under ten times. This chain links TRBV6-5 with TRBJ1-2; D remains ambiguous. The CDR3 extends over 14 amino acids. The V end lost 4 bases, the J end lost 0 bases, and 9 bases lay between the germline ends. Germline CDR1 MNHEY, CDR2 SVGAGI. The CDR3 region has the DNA TGTGCCAGCAGTTCCACACGGGCTAACTATGGCTACACCTTC. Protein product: CASSSTRANYGYTF.

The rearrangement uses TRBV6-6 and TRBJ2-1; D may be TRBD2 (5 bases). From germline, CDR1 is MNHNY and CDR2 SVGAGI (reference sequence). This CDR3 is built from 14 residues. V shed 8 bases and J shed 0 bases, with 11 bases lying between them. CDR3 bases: TGTGCCAGCGGGCCGGGATACTCCTACAATGAGCAGTTCTTC. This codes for CASGPGYSYNEQFF.

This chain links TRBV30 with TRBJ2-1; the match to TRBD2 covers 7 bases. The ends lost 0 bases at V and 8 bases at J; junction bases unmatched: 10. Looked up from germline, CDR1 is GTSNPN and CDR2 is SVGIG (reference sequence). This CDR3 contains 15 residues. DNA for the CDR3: TGTGCCTGGAGTGTAAAGAGCGGGAAATGGCATGAGCAGTTCTTC. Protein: CAWSVKSGKWHEQFF.

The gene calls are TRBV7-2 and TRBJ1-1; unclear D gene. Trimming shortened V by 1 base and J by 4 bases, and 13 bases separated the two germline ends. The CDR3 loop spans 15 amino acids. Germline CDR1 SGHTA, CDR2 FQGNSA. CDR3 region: CASSLVGGLGTEAFF. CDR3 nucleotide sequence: TGTGCCAGCAGCTTAGTGGGAGGGTTGGGCACTGAAGCTTTCTTT.

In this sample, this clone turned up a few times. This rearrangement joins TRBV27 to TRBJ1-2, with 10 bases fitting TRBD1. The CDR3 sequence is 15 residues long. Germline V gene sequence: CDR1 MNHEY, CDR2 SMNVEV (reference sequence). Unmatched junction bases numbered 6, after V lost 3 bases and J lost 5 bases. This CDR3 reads CASSFAGQGIYGYTF. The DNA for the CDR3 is TGTGCCAGCAGTTTCGCGGGACAGGGGATATATGGCTACACCTTC.

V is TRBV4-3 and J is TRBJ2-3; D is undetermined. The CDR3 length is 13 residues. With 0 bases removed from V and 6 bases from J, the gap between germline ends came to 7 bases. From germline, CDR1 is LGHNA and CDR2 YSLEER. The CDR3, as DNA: TGCGCCAGCAGCCAAGAAGCCGGGGATACGCAGTATTTT. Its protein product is CASSQEAGDTQYF.

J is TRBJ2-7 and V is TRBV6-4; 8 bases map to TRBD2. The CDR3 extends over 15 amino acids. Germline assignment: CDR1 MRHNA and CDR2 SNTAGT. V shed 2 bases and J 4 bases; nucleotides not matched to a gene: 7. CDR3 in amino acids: CASSDGSGGPYEQYF. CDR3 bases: TGTGCCAGCAGTGACGGATCGGGAGGGCCTTACGAGCAGTACTTC.

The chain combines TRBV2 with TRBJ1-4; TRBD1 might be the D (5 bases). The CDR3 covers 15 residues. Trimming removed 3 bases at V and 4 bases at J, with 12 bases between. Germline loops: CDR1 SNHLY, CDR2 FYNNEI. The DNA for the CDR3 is TGTGCCAGCAGTGAGCGGACAAGGCTTAATGAAAAACTGTTTTTT. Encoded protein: CASSERTRLNEKLFF.

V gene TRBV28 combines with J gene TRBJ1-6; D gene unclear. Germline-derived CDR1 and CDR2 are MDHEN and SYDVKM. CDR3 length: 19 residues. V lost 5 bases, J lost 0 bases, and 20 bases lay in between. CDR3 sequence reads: CASSPLLGSHSSYNSPLHF. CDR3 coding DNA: TGTGCCAGCAGTCCCCTTTTAGGCTCCCACAGCTCCTATAATTCACCCCTCCACTTT.

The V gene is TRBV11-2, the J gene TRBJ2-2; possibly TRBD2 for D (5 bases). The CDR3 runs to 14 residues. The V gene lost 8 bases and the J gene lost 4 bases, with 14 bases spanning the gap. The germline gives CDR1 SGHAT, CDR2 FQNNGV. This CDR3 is CASYSRGGTGELFF. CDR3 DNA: TGTGCCAGCTACTCTCGGGGTGGCACCGGGGAGCTGTTTTTT. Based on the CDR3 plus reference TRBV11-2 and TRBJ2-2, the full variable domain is EAGVAQSPRYKIIEKRQSVAFWCNPISGHATLYWYQQILGQGPKLLIQFQNNGVVDDSQLPKDRFSAERLKGVDSTLKIQPAKLEDSAVYLCASYSRGGTGELFFGEGSRLTVL.

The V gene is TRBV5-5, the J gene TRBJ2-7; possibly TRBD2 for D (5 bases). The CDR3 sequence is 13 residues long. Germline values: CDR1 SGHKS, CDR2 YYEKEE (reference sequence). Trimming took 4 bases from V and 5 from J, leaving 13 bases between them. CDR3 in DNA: TGTGCCAGCAGCCCGGCGGGCCAAAACGAGCAGTACTTC. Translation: CASSPAGQNEQYF.

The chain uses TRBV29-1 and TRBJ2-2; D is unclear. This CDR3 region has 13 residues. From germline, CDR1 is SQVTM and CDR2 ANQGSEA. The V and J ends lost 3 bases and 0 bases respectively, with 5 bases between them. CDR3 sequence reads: CSVDRSNTGELFF. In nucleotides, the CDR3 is TGCAGCGTTGACAGGTCGAACACCGGGGAGCTGTTTTTT.

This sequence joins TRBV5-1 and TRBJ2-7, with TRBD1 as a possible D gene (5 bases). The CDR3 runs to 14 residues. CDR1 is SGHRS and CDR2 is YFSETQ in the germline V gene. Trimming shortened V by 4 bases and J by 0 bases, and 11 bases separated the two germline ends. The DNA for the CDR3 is TGCGCCAGCAGCGCCCGACAGATCTCCTACGAGCAGTACTTC. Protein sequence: CASSARQISYEQYF.

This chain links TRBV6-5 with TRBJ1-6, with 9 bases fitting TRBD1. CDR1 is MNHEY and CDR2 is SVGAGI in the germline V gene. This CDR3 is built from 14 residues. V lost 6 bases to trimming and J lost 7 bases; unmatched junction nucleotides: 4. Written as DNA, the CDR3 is TGTGCCAGCAGCCCCGGGACAGGGAATTCACCCCTCCACTTT. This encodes CASSPGTGNSPLHF.

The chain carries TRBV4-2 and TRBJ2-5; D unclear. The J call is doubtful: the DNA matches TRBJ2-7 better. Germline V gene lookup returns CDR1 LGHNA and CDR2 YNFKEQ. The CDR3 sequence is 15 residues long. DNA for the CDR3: TGTGCCAGCAGCCAAGAACTTGGCAGTTACTACGAGCAGTACTTC. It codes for CASSQELGSYYEQYF.

This CDR3 is CASSAPLGTGSGANVLTF. The CDR3 bases are TGTGCCAGCAGTGCCCCCCTCGGGACAGGCTCTGGGGCCAACGTCCTGACTTTC. This sequence joins TRBV27 and TRBJ2-6; TRBD1 matches 8 bases. The germline V gene encodes CDR1 MNHEY and CDR2 SMNVEV (reference sequence). Trimming removed 5 bases from V and 0 bases from J; junction bases left unmatched: 9. The CDR3 sequence is 18 residues long.

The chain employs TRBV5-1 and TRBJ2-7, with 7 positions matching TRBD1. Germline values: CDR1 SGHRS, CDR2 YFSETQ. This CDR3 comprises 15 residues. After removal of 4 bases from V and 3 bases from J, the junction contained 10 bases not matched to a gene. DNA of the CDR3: TGCGCCAGCAGCCCCCCCGGGACAGTAAACTACGAGCAGTACTTC. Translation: CASSPPGTVNYEQYF.

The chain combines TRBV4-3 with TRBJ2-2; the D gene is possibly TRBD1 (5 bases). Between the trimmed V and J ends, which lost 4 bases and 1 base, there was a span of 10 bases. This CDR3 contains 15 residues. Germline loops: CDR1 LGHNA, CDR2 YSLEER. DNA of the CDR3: TGCGCCAGCAGCCTCAGGCAGGGGAACACCGGGGAGCTGTTTTTT. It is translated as CASSLRQGNTGELFF.

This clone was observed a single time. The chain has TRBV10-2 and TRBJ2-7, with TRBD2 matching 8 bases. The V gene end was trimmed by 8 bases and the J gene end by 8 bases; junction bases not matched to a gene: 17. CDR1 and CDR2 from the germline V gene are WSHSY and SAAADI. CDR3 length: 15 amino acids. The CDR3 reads CASGSLGRGLEKQYF. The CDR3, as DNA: TGCGCCAGCGGCTCCCTGGGGCGGGGACTAGAGAAGCAGTACTTC.